The 4 T cell receptor beta chains below come from one sample, sequenced in a study of T cells in Graves' hyperthyroidism and ophthalmopathy. Regions amplified from RNA transcripts were the TCR beta CDR3 regions. With the HTBI primer set, the TCR CDR3 went through a first round of RT-PCR. MiXCR, run by TCRdb on the multiplex PCR reads, gives a single entry per CDR3 protein. This table has 250,000 to 350,000 distinct CDR3 sequences, roughly 15% appearing once. The specimen sequenced was blood. These receptors were taken from a man aged 25-45 years with Graves' hyperthyroidism.

This clonotype was picked up many times. V is TRBV20-1 and J is TRBJ2-3; 7 bases map to TRBD2. V lost 3 bases to trimming and J lost 1 base; unmatched junction nucleotides: 10. This CDR3 comprises 16 residues. The germline gives CDR1 DFQATT, CDR2 SNEGSKA (reference sequence). CDR3 nucleotides: TGCAGTGCTAGGGCCCCGGGGGGTCCTGGCACAGATACGCAGTATTTT. This sequence encodes CSARAPGGPGTDTQYF.

Concerning this clonotype: A read error may be the cause here, since a much bigger clone is one base away. The rearrangement links TRBV7-9 to TRBJ2-1; tentative D call: TRBD1 (5 bases). The CDR3 consists of 16 residues. Trimming took off 4 bases at V and 6 bases at J, with 19 bases between the two ends. Germline assignment: CDR1 SEHNR and CDR2 FQNEAQ (reference sequence). Written as DNA, the CDR3 is TGTGCCAGCAGCTATCGGCCTAGAGTGGGGCCCAATGAGCAGTTCTTC. Its translation is CASSYRPRVGPNEQFF. Together with reference TRBV7-9 and TRBJ2-1, the CDR3 gives the full variable domain: DTGVSQNPRHKITKRGQNVTFRCDPISEHNRLYWYRQTLGQGPEFLTYFQNEAQLEKSRLLSDRFSAERPKGSFSTLEIQRTEQGDSAMYLCASSYRPRVGPNEQFFGPGTRLTVL.

This chain uses TRBV3-1 with TRBJ2-5, with a tentative D call TRBD2 (5 bases). The germline gives CDR1 LGHDT, CDR2 YNNKEL (reference sequence). The V and J ends lost 4 bases and 4 bases respectively, with 13 bases between them. The CDR3 has 14 amino acids. As DNA, the CDR3 is TGTGCCAGCAGCCCGTCTCTGGCGGGAGAGACCCAGTACTTC. It translates to CASSPSLAGETQYF.

This chain links TRBV13 with TRBJ2-1; perhaps TRBD1 as D (5 bases). Looked up from germline, CDR1 is PRHDT and CDR2 is FYEKMQ (reference sequence). Trimming left V 6 bases short and J 5 bases short, with 8 bases between. The CDR3 sequence is 12 residues long. CDR3 loop: CASRWTNNEQFF. The CDR3, as DNA: TGTGCCAGCAGATGGACAAACAATGAGCAGTTCTTC.